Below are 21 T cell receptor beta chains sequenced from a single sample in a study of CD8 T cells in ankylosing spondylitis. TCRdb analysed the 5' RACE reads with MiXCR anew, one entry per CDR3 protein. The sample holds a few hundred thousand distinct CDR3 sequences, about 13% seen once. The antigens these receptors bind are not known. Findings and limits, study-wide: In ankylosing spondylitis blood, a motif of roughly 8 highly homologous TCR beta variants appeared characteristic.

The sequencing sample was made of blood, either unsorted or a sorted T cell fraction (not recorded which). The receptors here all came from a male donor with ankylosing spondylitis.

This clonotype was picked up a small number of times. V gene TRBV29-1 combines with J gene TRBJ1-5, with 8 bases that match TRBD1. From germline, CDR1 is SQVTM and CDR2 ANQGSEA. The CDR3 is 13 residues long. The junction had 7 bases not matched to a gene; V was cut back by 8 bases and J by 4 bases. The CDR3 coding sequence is TGCAGCTACTCAGGGGGCTGGAATCAGCCCCAGCATTTT. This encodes CSYSGGWNQPQHF.

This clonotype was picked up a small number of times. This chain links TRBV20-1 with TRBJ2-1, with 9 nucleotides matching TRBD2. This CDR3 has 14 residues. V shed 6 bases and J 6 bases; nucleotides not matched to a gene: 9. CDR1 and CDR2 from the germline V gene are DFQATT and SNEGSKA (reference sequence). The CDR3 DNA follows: TGCAGTGCCCTTAGCGGGAGCGTTTTCAATGAGCAGTTCTTC. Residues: CSALSGSVFNEQFF.

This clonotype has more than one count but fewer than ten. The CDR3 DNA follows: TGTGCCAGCATACGGACGTGGAACACTGAAGCTTTCTTT. Translation: CASIRTWNTEAFF. The chain has TRBV12-3 or TRBV12-4 and TRBJ1-1; D gene unclear. Trimming left V 7 bases short and J 1 base short, with 10 bases between. The CDR3 length is 13 residues.

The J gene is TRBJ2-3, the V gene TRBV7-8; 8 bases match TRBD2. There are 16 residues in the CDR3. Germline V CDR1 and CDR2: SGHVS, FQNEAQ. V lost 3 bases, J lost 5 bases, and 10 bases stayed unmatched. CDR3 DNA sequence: TGTGCCAGCAGCTTCGGGACTAGAGGCCTCCTAGATACGCAGTATTTT. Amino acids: CASSFGTRGLLDTQYF.

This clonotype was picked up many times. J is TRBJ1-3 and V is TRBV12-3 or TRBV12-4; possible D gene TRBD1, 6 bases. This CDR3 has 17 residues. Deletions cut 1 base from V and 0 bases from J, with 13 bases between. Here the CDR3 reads CASSLEVGGASGNTIYF. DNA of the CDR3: TGTGCCAGCAGTTTAGAGGTCGGGGGCGCCTCTGGAAACACCATATATTTT.

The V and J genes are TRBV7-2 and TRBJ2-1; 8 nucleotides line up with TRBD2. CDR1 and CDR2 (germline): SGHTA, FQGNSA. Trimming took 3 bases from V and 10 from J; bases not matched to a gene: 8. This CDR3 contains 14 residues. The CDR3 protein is CASSFIAGQVEQFF. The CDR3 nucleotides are TGTGCCAGCAGCTTCATAGCGGGACAAGTAGAGCAGTTCTTC. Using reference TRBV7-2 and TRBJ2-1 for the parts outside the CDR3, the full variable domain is GAGVSQSPSNKVTEKGKDVELRCDPISGHTALYWYRQSLGQGLEFLIYFQGNSAPDKSGLPSDRFSAERTGGSVSTLTIQRTQQEDSAVYLCASSFIAGQVEQFFGPGTRLTVL.

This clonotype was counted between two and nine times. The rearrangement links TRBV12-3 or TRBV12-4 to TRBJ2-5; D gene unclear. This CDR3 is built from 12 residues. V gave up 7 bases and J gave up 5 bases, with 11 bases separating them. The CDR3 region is CASTSFGETQYF. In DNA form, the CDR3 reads TGTGCCAGCACCTCCTTCGGTGAGACCCAGTACTTC.

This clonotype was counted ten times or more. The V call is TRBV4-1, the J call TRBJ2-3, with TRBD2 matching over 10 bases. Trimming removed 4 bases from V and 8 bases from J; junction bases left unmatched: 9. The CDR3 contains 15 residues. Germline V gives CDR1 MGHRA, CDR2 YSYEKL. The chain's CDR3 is CASSPLAGGPSTQYF. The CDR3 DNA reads TGCGCCAGCAGCCCCTTAGCGGGAGGCCCGTCTACGCAGTATTTT.

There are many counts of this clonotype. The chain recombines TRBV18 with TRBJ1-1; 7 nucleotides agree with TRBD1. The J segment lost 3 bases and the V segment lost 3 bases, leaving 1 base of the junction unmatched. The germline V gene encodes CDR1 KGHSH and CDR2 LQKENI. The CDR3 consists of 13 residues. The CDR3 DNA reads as TGTGCCAGCTCACCGGGACAGTACACTGAAGCTTTCTTT. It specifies CASSPGQYTEAFF.

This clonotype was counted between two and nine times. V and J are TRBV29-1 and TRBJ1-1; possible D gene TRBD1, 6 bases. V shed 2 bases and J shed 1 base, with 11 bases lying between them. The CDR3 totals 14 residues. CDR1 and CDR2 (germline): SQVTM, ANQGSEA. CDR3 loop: CSVERGTSNTEAFF. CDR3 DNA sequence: TGCAGCGTTGAAAGGGGGACATCGAACACTGAAGCTTTCTTT.

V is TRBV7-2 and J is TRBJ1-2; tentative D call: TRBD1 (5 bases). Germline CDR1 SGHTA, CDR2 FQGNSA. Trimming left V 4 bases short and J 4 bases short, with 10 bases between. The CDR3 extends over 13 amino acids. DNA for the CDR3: TGTGCCAGCAGCTCGCGACAGCCCTATGGCTACACCTTC. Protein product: CASSSRQPYGYTF. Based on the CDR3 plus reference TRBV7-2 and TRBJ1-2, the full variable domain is GAGVSQSPSNKVTEKGKDVELRCDPISGHTALYWYRQSLGQGLEFLIYFQGNSAPDKSGLPSDRFSAERTGGSVSTLTIQRTQQEDSAVYLCASSSRQPYGYTFGSGTRLTVV.

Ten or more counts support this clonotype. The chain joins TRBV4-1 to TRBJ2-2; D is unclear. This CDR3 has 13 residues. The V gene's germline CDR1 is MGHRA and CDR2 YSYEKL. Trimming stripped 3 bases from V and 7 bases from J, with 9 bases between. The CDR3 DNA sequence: TGCGCCAGCAGCCAGGTGGTATACGGGGAGCTGTTTTTT. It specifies CASSQVVYGELFF.

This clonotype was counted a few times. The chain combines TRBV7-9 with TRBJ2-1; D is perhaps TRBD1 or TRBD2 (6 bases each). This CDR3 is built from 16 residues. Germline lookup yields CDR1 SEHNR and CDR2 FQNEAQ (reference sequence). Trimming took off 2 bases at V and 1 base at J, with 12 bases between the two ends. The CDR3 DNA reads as TGTGCCAGCAGCTTATGGAGGGGGGTATCCTACAATGAGCAGTTCTTC. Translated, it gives CASSLWRGVSYNEQFF.

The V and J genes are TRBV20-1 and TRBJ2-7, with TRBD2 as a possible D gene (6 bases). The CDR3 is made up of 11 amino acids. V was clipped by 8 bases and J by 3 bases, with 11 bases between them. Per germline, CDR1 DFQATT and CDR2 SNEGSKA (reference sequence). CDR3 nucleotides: TGCAGTCCTGGGACTTTCTACGAGCAGTACTTC. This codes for CSPGTFYEQYF.

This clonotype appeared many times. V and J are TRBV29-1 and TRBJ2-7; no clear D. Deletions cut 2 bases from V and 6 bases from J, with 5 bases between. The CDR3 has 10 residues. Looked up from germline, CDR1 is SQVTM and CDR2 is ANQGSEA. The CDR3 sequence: CSVEWGEQYF. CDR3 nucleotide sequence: TGCAGCGTTGAATGGGGCGAGCAGTACTTC.

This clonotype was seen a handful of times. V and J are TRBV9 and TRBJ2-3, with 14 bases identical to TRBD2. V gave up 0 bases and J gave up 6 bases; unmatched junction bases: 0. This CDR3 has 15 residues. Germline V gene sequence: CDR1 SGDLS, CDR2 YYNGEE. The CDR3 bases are TGTGCCAGCAGCGTAGGACTAGCGGGAGGGGATACGCAGTATTTT. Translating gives CASSVGLAGGDTQYF.

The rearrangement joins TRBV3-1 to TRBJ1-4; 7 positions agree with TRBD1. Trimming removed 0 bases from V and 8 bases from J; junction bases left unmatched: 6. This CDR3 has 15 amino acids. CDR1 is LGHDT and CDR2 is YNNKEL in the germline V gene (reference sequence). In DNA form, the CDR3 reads TGTGCCAGCAGCCAAGATTTAGGGGGCATGGAAAAACTGTTTTTT. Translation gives CASSQDLGGMEKLFF.

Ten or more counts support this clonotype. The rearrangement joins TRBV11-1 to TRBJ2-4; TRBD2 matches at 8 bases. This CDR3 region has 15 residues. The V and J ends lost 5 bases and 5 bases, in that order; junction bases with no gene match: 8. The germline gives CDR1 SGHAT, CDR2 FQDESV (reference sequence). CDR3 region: CASSELWTSQNIQYF. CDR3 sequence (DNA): TGTGCCAGCAGCGAGCTTTGGACTAGCCAAAACATTCAGTACTTC. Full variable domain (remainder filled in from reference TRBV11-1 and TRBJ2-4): EAEVAQSPRYKITEKSQAVAFWCDPISGHATLYWYRQILGQGPELLVQFQDESVVDDSQLPKDRFSAERLKGVDSTLKIQPAELGDSAMYLCASSELWTSQNIQYFGAGTRLSVL.

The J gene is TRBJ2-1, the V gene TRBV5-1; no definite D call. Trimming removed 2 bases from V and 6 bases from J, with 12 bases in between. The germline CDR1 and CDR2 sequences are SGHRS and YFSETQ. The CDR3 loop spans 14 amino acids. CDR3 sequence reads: CASSFQDPGNEQFF. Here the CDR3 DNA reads TGCGCCAGCAGCTTCCAGGACCCAGGCAATGAGCAGTTCTTC. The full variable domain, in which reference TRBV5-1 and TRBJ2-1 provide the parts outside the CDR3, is KAGVTQTPRYLIKTRGQQVTLSCSPISGHRSVSWYQQTPGQGLQFLFEYFSETQRNKGNFPGRFSGRQFSNSRSEMNVSTLELGDSALYLCASSFQDPGNEQFFGPGTRLTVL.

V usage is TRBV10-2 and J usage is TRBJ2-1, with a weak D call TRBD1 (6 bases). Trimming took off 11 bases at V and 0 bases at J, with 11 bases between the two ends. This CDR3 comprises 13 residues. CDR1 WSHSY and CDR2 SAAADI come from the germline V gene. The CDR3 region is CAGLGGSYNEQFF. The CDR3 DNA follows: TGCGCCGGCTTAGGGGGCTCCTACAATGAGCAGTTCTTC.

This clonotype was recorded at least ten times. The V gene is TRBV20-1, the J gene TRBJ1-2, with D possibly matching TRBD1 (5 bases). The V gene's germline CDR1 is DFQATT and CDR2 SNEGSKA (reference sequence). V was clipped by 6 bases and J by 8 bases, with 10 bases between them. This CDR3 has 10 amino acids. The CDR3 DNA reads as TGCAGTGCCACCTGGGGGGGCTACACCTTC. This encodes CSATWGGYTF.